Each of the 10 T cell receptor beta chains below was sequenced from the same sample in a study of blood T cell repertoires in COVID-19. Produced via immunoSEQ multiplex PCR; TCRdb's table is partial and in-frame only. The top ten hold roughly 10% of the sample, which has 70,000 or so clones, about 92% seen once. Material for sequencing was peripheral blood. Receptor source: a human donor in a cohort sampled during active COVID-19.

This rearrangement joins TRBV10-3 to TRBJ1-1; a possible D gene is TRBD1 (5 bases). The CDR3 runs 15 residues. V lost 0 bases, J lost 3 bases, and 11 bases lay in between. CDR1 is ENHRY, CDR2 SYGVKD, per germline. The CDR3 bases are TGTGCCATCAGTGAGTCGACAGCTAGGGACACTGAAGCTTTCTTT. Protein: CAISESTARDTEAFF.

The chain carries TRBV19 and TRBJ2-5, with TRBD1 matching 9 bases. CDR1 and CDR2 from the germline V gene are LNHDA and SQIVND (reference sequence). J gave up 5 bases and V 3 bases, and 7 bases lay outside the gene matches. The CDR3 has 15 amino acids. The CDR3 DNA is TGTGCCAGTAGTATCCCCGGGACAGGGATCGAGACCCAGTACTTC. This gives the protein CASSIPGTGIETQYF.

This clone was picked up one time. V gene TRBV3-1 (or the pseudogene TRBV3-2) combines with J gene TRBJ1-5; 8 bases are shared with TRBD1. Germline lookup yields CDR1 LGHDT and CDR2 YNNKEL (reference sequence). J was trimmed by 2 bases and V by 6 bases; bases with no gene match: 15. The CDR3 sequence is 18 residues long. The CDR3 loop is CASSHGQGGLLGNQPQHF. In DNA form, the CDR3 reads TGTGCCAGCAGTCACGGACAGGGAGGGTTGTTGGGCAATCAGCCCCAGCATTTT.

The chain has TRBV4-2 and TRBJ1-1, with 9 bases lining up with TRBD1. Germline CDR1 LGHNA, CDR2 YNFKEQ. This CDR3 region has 15 residues. Trimming removed 3 bases from V and 2 bases from J; junction bases left unmatched: 4. The chain's CDR3 is CASSQRTGDNTEAFF. CDR3 bases: TGTGCCAGCAGCCAGAGGACAGGGGATAACACTGAAGCTTTCTTT.

The CDR3 region is CASSFSGMSNQPQHF. CDR3 DNA sequence: TGTGCCAGCAGCTTCTCGGGGATGAGCAATCAGCCCCAGCATTTT. J is TRBJ1-5 and V is TRBV5-8, with D hard to call. Germline CDR1 SGHTS, CDR2 YDEGEE. The CDR3 extends over 15 amino acids. V gave up 2 bases and J gave up 1 base, with 10 bases separating them.

The V gene is TRBV10-3, the J gene TRBJ2-7; 11 bases fit TRBD2. The CDR3 covers 15 residues. Unmatched junction bases numbered 7, after V lost 6 bases and J lost 3 bases. The germline V gene encodes CDR1 ENHRY and CDR2 SYGVKD. CDR3 coding DNA: TGTGCCATCAGCCCCGGGACTAGCGGATACTACGAGCAGTACTTC. This gives the protein CAISPGTSGYYEQYF.

This clone was recorded only once. This CDR3 reads CASSQGTSGRFSSYEQYF. The CDR3 DNA follows: TGTGCCAGCAGCCAAGGGACTAGCGGGAGGTTCAGCTCCTACGAGCAGTACTTC. The rearrangement uses TRBV3-1 (or the pseudogene TRBV3-2) and TRBJ2-7; 14 nucleotides agree with TRBD2. The CDR3 loop spans 18 amino acids. J was trimmed by 0 bases and V by 1 base; bases with no gene match: 5. Germline CDR1 and CDR2: LGHDT and YNNKEL (reference sequence).

The chain couples TRBV18 to TRBJ2-3; 8 nucleotides line up with TRBD1. This CDR3 spans 15 amino acids. Germline V gene sequence: CDR1 KGHSH, CDR2 LQKENI. J was trimmed by 5 bases and V by 5 bases; bases with no gene match: 9. Here the CDR3 reads CASSSWTGRGDTQYF. CDR3 nucleotide sequence: TGTGCCAGCTCATCCTGGACAGGGCGGGGAGATACGCAGTATTTT.

The chain is built from TRBV10-3 and TRBJ2-2, with 7 bases fitting TRBD1. This CDR3 region has 12 residues. Looked up from germline, CDR1 is ENHRY and CDR2 is SYGVKD. The trim removed 9 bases at V and 6 bases at J, leaving 4 bases unmatched. Written as DNA, the CDR3 is TGTGCCATACGGGACAGAGCCGGGGAGCTGTTTTTT. Encoded protein: CAIRDRAGELFF.

This clone was seen just once. The chain employs TRBV7-9 and TRBJ2-7, with 12 bases that match TRBD1. The CDR3 has 16 residues. J was trimmed by 6 bases and V by 5 bases; bases with no gene match: 11. Germline CDR1 SEHNR, CDR2 FQNEAQ (reference sequence). The CDR3, as DNA: TGTGCCAGCAGCCCCCAGGGACAGGGGGCTCTGTCCGAGCAGTACTTC. Its protein product is CASSPQGQGALSEQYF.